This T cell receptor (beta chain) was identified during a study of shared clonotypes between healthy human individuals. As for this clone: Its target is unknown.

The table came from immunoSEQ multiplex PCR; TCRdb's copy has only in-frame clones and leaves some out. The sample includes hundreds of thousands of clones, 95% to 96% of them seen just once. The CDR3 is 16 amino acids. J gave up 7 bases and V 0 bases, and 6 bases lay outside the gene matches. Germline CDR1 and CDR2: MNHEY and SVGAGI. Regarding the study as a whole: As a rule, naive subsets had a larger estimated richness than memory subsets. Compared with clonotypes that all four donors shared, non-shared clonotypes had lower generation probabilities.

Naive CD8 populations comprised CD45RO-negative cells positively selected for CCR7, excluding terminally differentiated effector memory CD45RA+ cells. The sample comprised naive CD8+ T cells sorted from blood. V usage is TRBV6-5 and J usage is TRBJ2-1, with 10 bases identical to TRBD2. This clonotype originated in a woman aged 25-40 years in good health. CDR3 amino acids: CASSYSRTSGGNEQFF. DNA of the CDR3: TGTGCCAGCAGTTACTCTCGGACTAGCGGAGGAAATGAGCAGTTCTTC.